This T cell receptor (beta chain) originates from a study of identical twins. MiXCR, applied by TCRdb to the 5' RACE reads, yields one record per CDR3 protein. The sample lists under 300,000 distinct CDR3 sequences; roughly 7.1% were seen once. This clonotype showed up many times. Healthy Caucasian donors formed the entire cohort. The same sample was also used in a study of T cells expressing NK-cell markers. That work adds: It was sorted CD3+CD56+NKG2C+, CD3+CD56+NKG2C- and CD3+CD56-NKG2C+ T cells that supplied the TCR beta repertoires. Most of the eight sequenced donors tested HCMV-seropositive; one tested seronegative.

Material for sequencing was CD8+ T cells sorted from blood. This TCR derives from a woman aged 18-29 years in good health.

CDR3 DNA sequence: TGCGCCAGCAGCCCTGGACAGAACACTGAAGCTTTCTTT. Protein product: CASSPGQNTEAFF. The chain recombines TRBV5-1 with TRBJ1-1; possibly TRBD1 for D (5 bases). This CDR3 is built from 13 residues. The V end was cut by 4 bases, the J end by 1 base, with 8 bases between. The germline V gene has CDR1 SGHRS and CDR2 YFSETQ.